These 26 T cell receptor beta chains were sequenced from one sample in a study of shared clonotypes between healthy human individuals. Naive CD8 cells, CD45RO-negative and positively selected for CCR7, excluded terminally differentiated effector memory CD45RA+ cells. Profiled with immunoSEQ multiplex PCR; TCRdb holds only in-frame clones, not every one. This repertoire shows roughly 550,000 clones, 95% found once; its top ten account for around 0.097%. Sequencing input: naive CD8+ T cells sorted from blood. The receptors stem from a woman in her 30s in good health.

This chain uses TRBV7-8 with TRBJ2-1; 13 bases match TRBD2. After removal of 2 bases from V and 7 bases from J, the junction contained 11 bases not matched to a gene. From germline, CDR1 is SGHVS and CDR2 FQNEAQ. This CDR3 spans 18 amino acids. In DNA form, the CDR3 reads TGTGCCAGCAGCTTACAAAATGAGGGACTAGCGGGACAAAATGAGCAGTTCTTC. It yields the protein CASSLQNEGLAGQNEQFF.

The rearrangement joins TRBV11-3 to TRBJ2-1; TRBD2 agrees at 11 bases. With 5 bases clipped from V and 3 bases from J, the junction kept 3 bases outside the gene matches. The CDR3 is 15 amino acids. Per germline, CDR1 SGHNT and CDR2 YENEEA. The CDR3 here is CASSPGTSGYNEQFF. CDR3 bases: TGTGCCAGCAGCCCGGGGACTAGCGGCTACAATGAGCAGTTCTTC.

In nucleotides, the CDR3 is TGTGCCAGCAGCTTCCCCGAGGGCTCTGGAAACACCATATATTTT. This codes for CASSFPEGSGNTIYF. The chain employs TRBV7-8 and TRBJ1-3; D is unresolved. The CDR3 runs to 15 residues. Germline V gene sequence: CDR1 SGHVS, CDR2 FQNEAQ. Trimming took 3 bases from V and 0 from J, leaving 9 bases between them. The full variable domain, completed using reference TRBV7-8 and TRBJ1-3, is GAGVSQSPRYKVAKRGQDVALRCDPISGHVSLFWYQQALGQGPEFLTYFQNEAQLDKSGLPSDRFFAERPEGSVSTLKIQRTQQEDSAVYLCASSFPEGSGNTIYFGEGSWLTVV.

The V and J genes are TRBV7-6 and TRBJ2-3; D gene uncertain. The V gene lost 1 base and the J gene lost 2 bases, with 4 bases spanning the gap. The germline CDR1 and CDR2 sequences are SGHVS and FNYEAQ. This CDR3 comprises 13 residues. CDR3 sequence: CASSLVNTDTQYF. The CDR3 DNA sequence: TGTGCCAGCAGCTTAGTTAACACAGATACGCAGTATTTT.

The chain joins TRBV29-1 to TRBJ2-5, with 9 positions matching TRBD1. V shed 8 bases, J shed 4 bases, and the junction held 8 bases outside the gene matches. The germline gives CDR1 SQVTM, CDR2 ANQGSEA. There are 13 residues in the CDR3. CDR3 bases: TGCAGCTACACAACAGGGGGCTTAGAGACCCAGTACTTC. Translation: CSYTTGGLETQYF. The full variable domain, in which reference TRBV29-1 and TRBJ2-5 provide the parts outside the CDR3, is SAVISQKPSRDICQRGTSLTIQCQVDSQVTMMFWYRQQPGQSLTLIATANQGSEATYESGFVIDKFPISRPNLTFSTLTVSNMSPEDSSIYLCSYTTGGLETQYFGPGTRLLVL.

This chain links TRBV7-9 with TRBJ2-7; 7 bases fit TRBD2. V shed 5 bases and J 0 bases; nucleotides not matched to a gene: 7. Germline V gives CDR1 SEHNR, CDR2 FQNEAQ (reference sequence). This CDR3 contains 15 residues. The CDR3 loop is CASSPSGESSYEQYF. CDR3 nucleotide sequence: TGTGCCAGCAGCCCCAGCGGGGAGAGCTCCTACGAGCAGTACTTC.

In the case of this clone: Other DNA variants within this sample encode the same CDR3. This sequence joins TRBV19 and TRBJ2-5; D is ambiguous. V lost 3 bases to trimming and J lost 4 bases, with 6 bases between them. CDR3 length equals 12 residues. The germline V gene encodes CDR1 LNHDA and CDR2 SQIVND (reference sequence). The CDR3 DNA reads TGTGCCAGTAGTATCGGTGGAGAGACCCAGTACTTC. This sequence encodes CASSIGGETQYF. The full variable domain, in which reference TRBV19 and TRBJ2-5 provide the parts outside the CDR3, is DGGITQSPKYLFRKEGQNVTLSCEQNLNHDAMYWYRQDPGQGLRLIYYSQIVNDFQKGDIAEGYSVSREKKESFPLTVTSAQKNPTAFYLCASSIGGETQYFGPGTRLLVL.

The rearrangement links TRBV30 to TRBJ2-7, with TRBD1 matching 7 bases. This CDR3 is 13 amino acids long. J was trimmed by 4 bases and V by 3 bases; bases with no gene match: 6. Germline CDR1 GTSNPN, CDR2 SVGIG (reference sequence). The CDR3 DNA reads as TGTGCCTGGAGGGCAGGGGGTGGGTACGAGCAGTACTTC. This encodes CAWRAGGGYEQYF.

The V and J genes are TRBV15 and TRBJ1-2, with 11 nucleotides matching TRBD1. The trim removed 3 bases at V and 7 bases at J, leaving 7 bases unmatched. CDR3 size: 15 residues. CDR1 is LNHNV, CDR2 YYDKDF, per germline (reference sequence). The CDR3 here is CATSSTGTGGSGYTF. In DNA form, the CDR3 reads TGTGCCACCAGCAGCACCGGGACAGGGGGTAGTGGCTACACCTTC.

The chain links TRBV28 to TRBJ2-7; 9 nucleotides align to TRBD2. This CDR3 has 15 residues. The germline V gene has CDR1 MDHEN and CDR2 SYDVKM. V lost 4 bases to trimming and J lost 1 base; unmatched junction nucleotides: 5. CDR3 sequence (DNA): TGTGCCAGCAGTTCCATAGCGGGAGTGTCCTACGAGCAGTACTTC. It specifies CASSSIAGVSYEQYF.

The CDR3 loop is CASGAYNEQFF. In nucleotides, the CDR3 is TGTGCCAGCGGGGCCTACAATGAGCAGTTCTTC. J is TRBJ2-1 and V is TRBV27; no definite D call. The CDR3 has 11 residues. CDR1 is MNHEY, CDR2 SMNVEV, per germline (reference sequence). Trimming removed 8 bases from V and 2 bases from J, with 4 bases in between.

The chain uses TRBV5-6 and TRBJ1-2, with D maybe TRBD1 (5 bases). The germline CDR1 and CDR2 sequences are SGHDT and YYEEEE. CDR3 length: 12 residues. The V end lost 4 bases, the J end lost 3 bases, and 7 bases lay between the germline ends. CDR3 sequence: CASSRDHYGYTF. The CDR3 DNA is TGTGCCAGCAGCAGGGACCACTATGGCTACACCTTC.

The chain joins TRBV11-2 to TRBJ2-5, with 8 bases that match TRBD1. This CDR3 region has 14 residues. The junction had 7 bases not matched to a gene; V was cut back by 5 bases and J by 5 bases. Germline CDR1 and CDR2: SGHAT and FQNNGV. The CDR3 loop is CASSARQGLETQYF. For the CDR3, the DNA is TGTGCCAGCAGCGCCAGACAGGGGTTGGAGACCCAGTACTTC.

About this clone: The same CDR3 arises from other DNA sequences in this sample as well. The genes are TRBV5-6 and TRBJ2-1, with D perhaps TRBD1 (5 bases). This CDR3 comprises 12 residues. Germline lookup yields CDR1 SGHDT and CDR2 YYEEEE. The V gene lost 4 bases and the J gene lost 5 bases, with 7 bases spanning the gap. As DNA, the CDR3 is TGTGCCAGCAGCCTAGGGGACAATGAGCAGTTCTTC. Its translation is CASSLGDNEQFF.

The chain joins TRBV18 to TRBJ2-2; D gene unclear. CDR1 is KGHSH and CDR2 is LQKENI in the germline V gene. Trimming took 8 bases from V and 4 from J, leaving 14 bases between them. The CDR3 consists of 14 residues. The CDR3 nucleotides are TGTGCCAGCAGAGACACCTCCAGCACCGGGGAGCTGTTTTTT. Its protein product is CASRDTSSTGELFF.

The CDR3 DNA sequence: TGCGCCAGCAGTTGGGGACAGGCAAGAGAGCAGTTCTTC. Translated, it gives CASSWGQAREQFF. The chain joins TRBV10-2 to TRBJ2-1; TRBD1 agrees at 8 bases. The V gene end was trimmed by 5 bases and the J gene end by 10 bases; junction bases not matched to a gene: 7. The CDR3 loop spans 13 amino acids. Germline CDR1 is WSHSY and CDR2 is SAAADI.

This chain joins TRBV7-9 and TRBJ2-3, with D possibly matching TRBD2 (6 bases). The germline V gene has CDR1 SEHNR and CDR2 FQNEAQ (reference sequence). Trimming took 4 bases from V and 2 from J, leaving 19 bases between them. This CDR3 region has 17 residues. The chain's CDR3 is CASSSRSSDNFTDTQYF. The CDR3 nucleotides read TGTGCCAGCAGCTCCAGATCTAGCGACAATTTCACAGATACGCAGTATTTT.

The chain employs TRBV19 and TRBJ2-7; a weak D match, TRBD1 (5 bases). Germline assignment: CDR1 LNHDA and CDR2 SQIVND (reference sequence). Trimming cost V 0 bases and J 5 bases, with 23 bases left between them. The CDR3 extends over 18 amino acids. In DNA, the CDR3 is TGTGCCAGTAGTATAGATCTATTTGGGGCGGCCGCCTTTGACGAGCAGTACTTC. It codes for CASSIDLFGAAAFDEQYF.

As concerns this clone: The junction departs from the called germline gene at one end, perhaps through a read error. J is TRBJ2-5 and V is TRBV6-5; maybe TRBD1 (7 bases). The germline V gene encodes CDR1 MNHEY and CDR2 SVGAGI. The CDR3 extends over 11 amino acids. This CDR3 reads CASSYQGEDHF. In DNA form, the CDR3 reads TGTGCCAGCAGTTACCAGGGGGAGGACCACTTC.

This CDR3 reads CASDLGTGELFF. The DNA for the CDR3 is TGCGCCAGCGATCTGGGCACCGGGGAGCTGTTTTTT. The J gene is TRBJ2-2, the V gene TRBV10-2; no reliable D call. V shed 8 bases and J shed 4 bases, with 8 bases lying between them. The CDR3 length is 12 residues. The V gene's germline CDR1 is WSHSY and CDR2 SAAADI.

V usage is TRBV7-2 and J usage is TRBJ2-7; 10 bases fit TRBD2. Germline V gives CDR1 SGHTA, CDR2 FQGNSA. Trimming cost V 0 bases and J 5 bases; bases outside gene matches: 4. The CDR3 consists of 15 residues. CDR3 DNA sequence: TGTGCCAGCAGCTTAGCTAGCGGGAGGAGCGACGAGCAGTACTTC. It specifies CASSLASGRSDEQYF.

V is TRBV5-6 and J is TRBJ2-7, with a possible D match to TRBD2 (6 bases). The CDR3 runs to 13 residues. Germline CDR1 SGHDT, CDR2 YYEEEE. The V gene lost 2 bases and the J gene lost 3 bases, with 9 bases spanning the gap. This CDR3 reads CASSFKTSYEQYF. The CDR3 nucleotides read TGTGCCAGCAGCTTCAAGACTAGCTACGAGCAGTACTTC. The full variable domain, with the rest looked up from reference TRBV5-6 and TRBJ2-7, is DAGVTQSPTHLIKTRGQQVTLRCSPKSGHDTVSWYQQALGQGPQFIFQYYEEEERQRGNFPDRFSGHQFPNYSSELNVNALLLGDSALYLCASSFKTSYEQYFGPGTRLTVT.

The chain uses TRBV10-3 and TRBJ1-2; D unclear. Trimming cost V 7 bases and J 8 bases, with 14 bases left between them. Germline V gene lookup returns CDR1 ENHRY and CDR2 SYGVKD. CDR3 size: 12 residues. The CDR3 DNA sequence: TGTGCCATCAAGAACGCTGACCCCGGCTACACCTTC. Amino acids: CAIKNADPGYTF.

This chain links TRBV19 with TRBJ2-7; tentatively, D is TRBD1 (5 bases). This CDR3 spans 15 amino acids. Germline-derived CDR1 and CDR2 are LNHDA and SQIVND (reference sequence). V lost 3 bases to trimming and J lost 4 bases, with 16 bases between them. The CDR3 reads CASSIAVQGGYEQYF. The CDR3 bases are TGTGCCAGTAGTATTGCGGTGCAGGGTGGGTACGAGCAGTACTTC.

This chain joins TRBV7-9 and TRBJ2-1; TRBD2 aligns across 13 bases. Germline loops: CDR1 SEHNR, CDR2 FQNEAQ (reference sequence). V trimming: 5 bases; J trimming: 9 bases; junction bases outside the gene matches: 7. The CDR3 runs 15 residues. DNA for the CDR3: TGTGCCAGCAGCGACGGACTAGCGGGAGTGGGTGAGCAGTTCTTC. It specifies CASSDGLAGVGEQFF.

The rearrangement links TRBV4-1 to TRBJ2-7; D remains ambiguous. Per the germline V gene, CDR1 is MGHRA and CDR2 is YSYEKL. The CDR3 is made up of 13 amino acids. Trimming pared 0 bases from V and 3 bases from J, leaving 6 bases between. The CDR3 protein is CASSQDLFYEQYF. In nucleotides, the CDR3 is TGCGCCAGCAGCCAAGATTTATTCTACGAGCAGTACTTC.